This is a list of T cell receptor beta chains from one sample in a study of blood T cells in healthy people across ages. TCRdb used MiXCR to reprocess the 5' RACE reads, holding one entry per CDR3 protein. The sample yields hundreds of thousands of distinct CDR3 sequences, approximately 50% seen once. The sequencing sample was made of blood. Every receptor here comes from a man in his sixties in good health. Both conserved end residues are part of each CDR3. D genes are given only for firm matches. Size is omitted from some rows. Given values are once, few, many or a class for expanded clones.

size,V,length,D,J,DNA,CDR3
few,TRBV7-2,15,TRBD1,TRBJ1-4,TGTGCCAGCAGCTTAGTGGCAGGGGGCGATGAAAAACTGTTTTTT,CASSLVAGGDEKLFF
.,TRBV20-1,18,.,TRBJ2-5,TGCAGTGCCGTTAGGGGGGCTTCGACCCGGGGGCAGAGAGAGACCCAGTACTTC,CSAVRGASTRGQRETQYF
few,TRBV29-1,11,.,TRBJ2-3,TGCAGCGTTAGGGGCGGGGATACGCAGTATTTT,CSVRGGDTQYF
.,TRBV4-2,15,.,TRBJ1-6,TGTGCCAGCAGCCAAGAACCGGACCCTAATTCACCCCTCCACTTT,CASSQEPDPNSPLHF
.,TRBV24-1,16,TRBD1,TRBJ2-3,TGTGCCACCAGTGACCCCGGACAGGGGAGCACAGATACGCAGTATTTT,CATSDPGQGSTDTQYF
.,TRBV6-4,16,.,TRBJ2-1,TGTGCCAGCAGTGACATGGGGGGCAGCTCCTACAATGAGCAGTTCTTC,CASSDMGGSSYNEQFF
few,TRBV7-9,13,.,TRBJ2-7,TGTGCCAGCAGCTTAGCCCGACAGTACGAGCAGTACTTC,CASSLARQYEQYF
.,TRBV5-1,16,.,TRBJ2-5,TGCGCCAGCAGCTTGGGCGGGGTCAGGCTCATCGAGACCCAGTACTTC,CASSLGGVRLIETQYF
.,TRBV5-1,14,.,TRBJ2-5,TGCGCCAGCAAACCCAGGGGGGGTCAAGAGACCCAGTACTTC,CASKPRGGQETQYF
once,TRBV11-2,14,.,TRBJ1-1,TGTGCCAGCAGCAGGAGGGATGACGGCACTGAAGCTTTCTTT,CASSRRDDGTEAFF
few,TRBV11-2,15,.,TRBJ2-6,TGTGCCAGCAGCCAACCGCCCGTTAGGGCCAACGTCCTGACTTTC,CASSQPPVRANVLTF
.,TRBV24-1,12,.,TRBJ2-1,TGTGCCACCAGTGACTCTCTGAATGAGCAGTTCTTC,CATSDSLNEQFF
many,TRBV4-1,15,TRBD2,TRBJ2-4,TGCGCCAGCAGCCCCGAATGGGGGGGACGAAACATTCAGTACTTC,CASSPEWGGRNIQYF
many,TRBV20-1,12,.,TRBJ1-2,TGCAGTGCTAGAGGGGAACCCTATGGCTACACCTTC,CSARGEPYGYTF
.,TRBV5-1,15,.,TRBJ2-1,TGCGCCAGCAGTCCCCAGCCCCCAGGGGCGAATGAGCAGTTCTTC,CASSPQPPGANEQFF
.,TRBV20-1,11,.,TRBJ2-7,TGCAGTGCTGACTGGGGGTCATCCGGGTACTTC,CSADWGSSGYF
.,TRBV9,14,TRBD1,TRBJ2-7,TGTGCCAGCAGCGCCGGGACAGGGGTAGGCGAGCAGTACTTC,CASSAGTGVGEQYF
once,TRBV7-2,15,TRBD1,TRBJ2-7,TGTGCCAGCAGCTTATTCGGGACAGGTGTCTACGAGCAGTACTTC,CASSLFGTGVYEQYF
.,TRBV29-1,13,.,TRBJ2-1,TGCAGCGTTGAATACGGGTCCTACAATGAGCAGTTCTTC,CSVEYGSYNEQFF
.,TRBV12-3/TRBV12-4,15,TRBD2,TRBJ2-3,TGTGCCAGCAGCCCTCAGCGGGGGAGAGCAGATACGGAGTATTTT,CASSPQRGRADTEYF
.,TRBV6-1,15,TRBD1,TRBJ2-7,TGTGCCAGCAGTGCTGCCGGGACAGGGGTCTACGAGCAGTACTTC,CASSAAGTGVYEQYF
.,TRBV12-3/TRBV12-4,14,TRBD1,TRBJ1-4,TGTGCCAGCAGTTCGGGACAGGGACCCAGGAAACTGTTTTTT,CASSSGQGPRKLFF
.,TRBV12-3/TRBV12-4,15,TRBD2,TRBJ2-4,TGTGCCAGCAGTTGGACTAGCGGGGGCACGAGGGAGCAGTACTTC,CASSWTSGGTREQYF
.,TRBV5-1,15,TRBD2,TRBJ2-1,TGCGCCAGCAGTAGAAGAGCGGGGGATCTCAATGAGCAGTTCTTC,CASSRRAGDLNEQFF